Listed here are 5 T cell receptor beta chains from one sample, sequenced in a study of T cells in Graves' hyperthyroidism and ophthalmopathy. It was RNA transcripts that yielded the amplified TCR beta CDR3 regions. The primer set for the first-round RT-PCR of the TCR CDR3 was HTBI. TCRdb fed the multiplex PCR reads into MiXCR, producing one record per CDR3 protein. Here the sample spans hundreds of thousands of distinct CDR3 sequences, 15% to 20% being singletons. Sequenced material: blood. The source is a woman younger than 30 with Graves' hyperthyroidism.

This clonotype was seen more than once but under ten times. The DNA of the CDR3 is TGTGCCAGCTCACCACTTCGACAGGGTAATAATGAAAAACTGTTTTTT. Translated: CASSPLRQGNNEKLFF. The chain has TRBV18 and TRBJ1-4; 7 bases line up with TRBD1. V lost 1 base, J lost 4 bases, and 6 bases stayed unmatched. This CDR3 contains 16 residues. Germline CDR1 reads KGHSH; CDR2 reads LQKENI.

This clonotype was picked up many times. The rearrangement joins TRBV7-8 to TRBJ1-1; D is ambiguous. The CDR3 is 15 amino acids. Looked up from germline, CDR1 is SGHVS and CDR2 is FQNEAQ. V shed 1 base and J shed 1 base, with 10 bases lying between them. CDR3 protein: CASSLVRGQNTEAFF. Here the CDR3 DNA reads TGTGCCAGCAGCTTAGTTAGAGGGCAGAACACTGAAGCTTTCTTT.

This clonotype turned up a few times. This chain joins TRBV29-1 and TRBJ2-7; D gene ambiguous. Trimming pared 7 bases from V and 5 bases from J, leaving 18 bases between. CDR1 and CDR2 (germline): SQVTM, ANQGSEA. This CDR3 spans 13 amino acids. In DNA, the CDR3 is TGCAGCGCCGCGGACGGCAGTCGAGACGAGCAGTACTTC. It yields the protein CSAADGSRDEQYF.

Points on this clonotype: Since a much larger clone is just one base distant, this may be a read error. V gene TRBV19 combines with J gene TRBJ2-1; D not certain. Trimming left V 7 bases short and J 0 bases short, with 4 bases between. Germline CDR1 reads LNHDA; CDR2 reads SQIVND (reference sequence). This CDR3 comprises 12 residues. DNA of the CDR3: TGTGCCAGTAAGGGCTCCTACAATGAGCAGTTCTTC. Protein: CASKGSYNEQFF.

This clonotype was found many times. This chain joins TRBV7-9 and TRBJ2-3; D unresolved. Trimming took off 2 bases at V and 1 base at J, with 13 bases between the two ends. CDR1 and CDR2 (germline): SEHNR, FQNEAQ (reference sequence). The length of the CDR3 is 16 residues. The DNA of the CDR3 is TGTGCCAGCAGCTTACTTAGGCCCTACCGCACAGATACGCAGTATTTT. Amino acids: CASSLLRPYRTDTQYF.